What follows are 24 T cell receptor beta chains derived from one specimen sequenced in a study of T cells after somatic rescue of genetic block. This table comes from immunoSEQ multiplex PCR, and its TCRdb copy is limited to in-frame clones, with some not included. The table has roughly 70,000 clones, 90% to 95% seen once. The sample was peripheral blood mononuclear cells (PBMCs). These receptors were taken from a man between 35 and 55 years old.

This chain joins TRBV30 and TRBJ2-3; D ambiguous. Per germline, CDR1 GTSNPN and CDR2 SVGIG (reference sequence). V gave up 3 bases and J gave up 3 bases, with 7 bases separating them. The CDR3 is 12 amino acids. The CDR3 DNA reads TGTGCCTGGAGGTTGGGAACAGATACGCAGTATTTT. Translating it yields CAWRLGTDTQYF. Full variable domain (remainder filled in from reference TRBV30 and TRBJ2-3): SQTIHQWPATLVQPVGSPLSLECTVEGTSNPNLYWYRQAAGRGLQLLFYSVGIGQISSEVPQNLSASRPQDRQFILSSKKLLLSDSGFYLCAWRLGTDTQYFGPGTRLTVL.

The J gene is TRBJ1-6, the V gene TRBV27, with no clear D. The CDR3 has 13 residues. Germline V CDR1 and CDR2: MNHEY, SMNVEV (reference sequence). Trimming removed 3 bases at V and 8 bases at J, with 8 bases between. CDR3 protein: CASSLGRDSPLHF. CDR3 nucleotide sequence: TGTGCCAGCAGTTTGGGGAGGGATTCACCCCTCCACTTT.

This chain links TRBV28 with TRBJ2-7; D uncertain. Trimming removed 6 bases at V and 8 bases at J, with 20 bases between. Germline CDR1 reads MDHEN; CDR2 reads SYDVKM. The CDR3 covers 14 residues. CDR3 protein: CASSPRKVPLKQYF. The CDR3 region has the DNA TGTGCCAGCAGCCCCCGGAAGGTCCCCTTAAAGCAGTACTTC.

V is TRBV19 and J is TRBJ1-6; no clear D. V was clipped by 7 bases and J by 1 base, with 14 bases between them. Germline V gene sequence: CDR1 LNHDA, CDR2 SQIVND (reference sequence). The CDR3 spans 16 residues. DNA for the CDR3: TGTGCCAGTATCGACGGCGGCAGATCCTATAATTCACCCCTCCACTTT. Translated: CASIDGGRSYNSPLHF. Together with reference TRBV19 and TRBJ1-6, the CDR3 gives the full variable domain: DGGITQSPKYLFRKEGQNVTLSCEQNLNHDAMYWYRQDPGQGLRLIYYSQIVNDFQKGDIAEGYSVSREKKESFPLTVTSAQKNPTAFYLCASIDGGRSYNSPLHFGNGTRLTVT.

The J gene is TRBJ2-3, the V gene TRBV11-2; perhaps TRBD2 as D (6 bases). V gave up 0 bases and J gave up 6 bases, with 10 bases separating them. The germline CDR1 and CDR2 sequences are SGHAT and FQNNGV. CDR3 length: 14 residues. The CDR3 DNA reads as TGTGCCAGCAGCTTAGATAGGAGGGCGGATACGCAGTATTTT. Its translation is CASSLDRRADTQYF. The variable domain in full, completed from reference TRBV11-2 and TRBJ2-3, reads EAGVAQSPRYKIIEKRQSVAFWCNPISGHATLYWYQQILGQGPKLLIQFQNNGVVDDSQLPKDRFSAERLKGVDSTLKIQPAKLEDSAVYLCASSLDRRADTQYFGPGTRLTVL.

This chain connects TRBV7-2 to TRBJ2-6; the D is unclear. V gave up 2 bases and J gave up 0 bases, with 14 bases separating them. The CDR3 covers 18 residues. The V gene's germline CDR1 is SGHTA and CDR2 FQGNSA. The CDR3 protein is CASSLSRLGRSGANVLTF. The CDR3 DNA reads TGTGCCAGCAGCTTAAGTAGGTTAGGGCGCTCTGGGGCCAACGTCCTGACTTTC. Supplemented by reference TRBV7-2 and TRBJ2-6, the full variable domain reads GAGVSQSPSNKVTEKGKDVELRCDPISGHTALYWYRQSLGQGLEFLIYFQGNSAPDKSGLPSDRFSAERTGGSVSTLTIQRTQQEDSAVYLCASSLSRLGRSGANVLTFGAGSRLTVL.

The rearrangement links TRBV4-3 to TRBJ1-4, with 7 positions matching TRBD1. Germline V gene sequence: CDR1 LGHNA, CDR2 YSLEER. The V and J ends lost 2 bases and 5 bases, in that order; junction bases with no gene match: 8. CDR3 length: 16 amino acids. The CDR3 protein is CASSQSYRGVNEKLFF. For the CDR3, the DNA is TGCGCCAGCAGCCAAAGTTACAGGGGTGTAAATGAAAAACTGTTTTTT.

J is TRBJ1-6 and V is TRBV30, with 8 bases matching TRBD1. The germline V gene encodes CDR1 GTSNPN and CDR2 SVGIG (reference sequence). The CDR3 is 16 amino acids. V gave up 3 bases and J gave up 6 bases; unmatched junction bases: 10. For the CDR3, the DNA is TGTGCCTGGAGCCAAGGTGGAACAGGGGGTAATTCACCCCTCCACTTT. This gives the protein CAWSQGGTGGNSPLHF. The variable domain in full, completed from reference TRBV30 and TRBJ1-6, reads SQTIHQWPATLVQPVGSPLSLECTVEGTSNPNLYWYRQAAGRGLQLLFYSVGIGQISSEVPQNLSASRPQDRQFILSSKKLLLSDSGFYLCAWSQGGTGGNSPLHFGNGTRLTVT.

CDR3 region: CASTAGEVSSYEQYF. The CDR3 nucleotides are TGTGCCAGCACAGCGGGAGAGGTTAGCTCCTACGAGCAGTACTTC. The V gene is TRBV9, the J gene TRBJ2-7; 8 nucleotides match TRBD2. The CDR3 contains 15 residues. The germline gives CDR1 SGDLS, CDR2 YYNGEE. V lost 6 bases, J lost 0 bases, and 8 bases stayed unmatched.

The DNA for the CDR3 is TGTGCCAGCCGGGGAGGGACCGGCGGGACGGGGGAGCTGTTTTTT. Protein sequence: CASRGGTGGTGELFF. The rearrangement joins TRBV9 to TRBJ2-2; TRBD2 matches at 7 bases. After removal of 7 bases from V and 8 bases from J, the junction contained 14 bases not matched to a gene. This CDR3 has 15 amino acids. Looked up from germline, CDR1 is SGDLS and CDR2 is YYNGEE. Combining the CDR3 with reference TRBV9 and TRBJ2-2 gives the whole variable domain DSGVTQTPKHLITATGQRVTLRCSPRSGDLSVYWYQQSLDQGLQFLIQYYNGEERAKGNILERFSAQQFPDLHSELNLSSLELGDSALYFCASRGGTGGTGELFFGEGSRLTVL.

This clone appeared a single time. The DNA for the CDR3 is TGTGCCAGCAGCGATTCAGGGGGACGCCAGCCCCAGCATTTT. Amino acids: CASSDSGGRQPQHF. V is TRBV9 and J is TRBJ1-5; 7 nucleotides agree with TRBD1. Germline V lookup: CDR1 SGDLS, CDR2 YYNGEE. The CDR3 length is 14 residues. J was trimmed by 7 bases and V by 3 bases; bases with no gene match: 7.

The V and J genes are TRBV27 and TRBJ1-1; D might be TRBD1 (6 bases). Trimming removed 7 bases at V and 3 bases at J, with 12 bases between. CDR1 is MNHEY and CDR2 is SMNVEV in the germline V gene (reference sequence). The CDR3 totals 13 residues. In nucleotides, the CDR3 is TGTGCCAGCAAAACAGGGTTTGACACTGAAGCTTTCTTT. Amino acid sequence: CASKTGFDTEAFF.

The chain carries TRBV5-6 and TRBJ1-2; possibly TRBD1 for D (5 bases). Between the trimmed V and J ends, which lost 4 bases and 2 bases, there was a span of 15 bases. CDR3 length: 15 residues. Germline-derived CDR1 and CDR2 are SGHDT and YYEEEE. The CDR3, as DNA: TGTGCCAGCAGCCGTATGGGGACTGAGAACTATGGCTACACCTTC. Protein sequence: CASSRMGTENYGYTF. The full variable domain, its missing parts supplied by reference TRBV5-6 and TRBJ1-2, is DAGVTQSPTHLIKTRGQQVTLRCSPKSGHDTVSWYQQALGQGPQFIFQYYEEEERQRGNFPDRFSGHQFPNYSSELNVNALLLGDSALYLCASSRMGTENYGYTFGSGTRLTVV.

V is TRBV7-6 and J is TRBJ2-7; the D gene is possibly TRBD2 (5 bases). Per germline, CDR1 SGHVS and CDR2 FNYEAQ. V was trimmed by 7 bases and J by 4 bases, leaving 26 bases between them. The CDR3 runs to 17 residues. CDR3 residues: CASTPGTRPSNDYEQYF. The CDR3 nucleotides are TGTGCCAGCACCCCCGGAACCAGGCCTAGCAACGATTACGAGCAGTACTTC.

The CDR3 sequence is CATSQGTGGNNRAFF. Written as DNA, the CDR3 is TGTGCCACCTCCCAAGGGACAGGGGGGAACAATCGAGCTTTCTTT. This sequence joins TRBV18 and TRBJ1-1; 11 bases match TRBD1. This CDR3 region has 15 residues. Germline CDR1 and CDR2: KGHSH and LQKENI. The J segment lost 10 bases and the V segment lost 10 bases, leaving 17 bases of the junction unmatched.

The CDR3 DNA reads as TGCGCCAGCAGCCCCCAATCCGGGACAGACTACAATGAGCAGTTCTTC. Its protein is CASSPQSGTDYNEQFF. The rearrangement joins TRBV4-3 to TRBJ2-1; 7 nucleotides line up with TRBD1. V lost 4 bases to trimming and J lost 3 bases; unmatched junction nucleotides: 9. Looked up from germline, CDR1 is LGHNA and CDR2 is YSLEER. The CDR3 spans 16 residues.

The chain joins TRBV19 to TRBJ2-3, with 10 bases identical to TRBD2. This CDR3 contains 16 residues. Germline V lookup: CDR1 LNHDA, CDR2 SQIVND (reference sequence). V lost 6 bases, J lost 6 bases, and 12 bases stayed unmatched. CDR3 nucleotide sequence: TGTGCCAGTAGCTTCCGGAGCGGGAGGGCCGGCGATACGCAGTATTTT. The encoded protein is CASSFRSGRAGDTQYF.

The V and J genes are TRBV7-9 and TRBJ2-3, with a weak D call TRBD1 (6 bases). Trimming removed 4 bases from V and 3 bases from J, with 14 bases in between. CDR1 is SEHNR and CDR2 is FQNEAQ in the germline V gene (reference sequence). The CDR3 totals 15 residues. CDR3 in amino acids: CASSSYREGTDTQYF. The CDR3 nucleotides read TGTGCCAGCAGCTCATACAGGGAAGGGACAGATACGCAGTATTTT.

CDR3 residues: CASSAGRRGDTQYF. The CDR3 DNA sequence: TGTGCCAGCAGTGCAGGGCGAAGGGGGGATACGCAGTATTTT. This rearrangement joins TRBV6-5 to TRBJ2-3; maybe TRBD1 (6 bases). Deletions cut 5 bases from V and 6 bases from J, with 15 bases between. The CDR3 length is 14 residues. CDR1 is MNHEY and CDR2 is SVGAGI in the germline V gene.

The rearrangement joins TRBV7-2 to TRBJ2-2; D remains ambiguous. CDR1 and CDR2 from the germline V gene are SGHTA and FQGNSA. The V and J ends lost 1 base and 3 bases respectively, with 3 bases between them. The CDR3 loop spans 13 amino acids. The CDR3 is CASSLGYTGELFF. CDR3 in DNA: TGTGCCAGCAGCTTAGGCTACACCGGGGAGCTGTTTTTT. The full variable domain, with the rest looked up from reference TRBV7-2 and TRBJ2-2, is GAGVSQSPSNKVTEKGKDVELRCDPISGHTALYWYRQSLGQGLEFLIYFQGNSAPDKSGLPSDRFSAERTGGSVSTLTIQRTQQEDSAVYLCASSLGYTGELFFGEGSRLTVL.

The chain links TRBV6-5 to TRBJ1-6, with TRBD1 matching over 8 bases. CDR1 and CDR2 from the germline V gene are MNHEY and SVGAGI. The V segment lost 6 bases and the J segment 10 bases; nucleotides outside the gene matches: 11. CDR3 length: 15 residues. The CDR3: CASRRVRGRGSPLHF. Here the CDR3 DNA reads TGTGCCAGCAGACGAGTCAGGGGGCGGGGATCACCCCTCCACTTT.

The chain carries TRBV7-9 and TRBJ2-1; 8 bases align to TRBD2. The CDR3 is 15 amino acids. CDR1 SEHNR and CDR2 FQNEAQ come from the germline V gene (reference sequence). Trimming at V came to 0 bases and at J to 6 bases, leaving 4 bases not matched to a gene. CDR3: CASSLAAGGGNEQFF. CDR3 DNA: TGTGCCAGCAGCTTAGCGGCGGGGGGAGGCAATGAGCAGTTCTTC.

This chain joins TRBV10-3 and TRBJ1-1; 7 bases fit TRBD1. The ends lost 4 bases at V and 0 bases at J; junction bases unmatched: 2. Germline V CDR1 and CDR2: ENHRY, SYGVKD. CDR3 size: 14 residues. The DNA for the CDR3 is TGTGCCATCAGTGGACAGGGATTGAACACTGAAGCTTTCTTT. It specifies CAISGQGLNTEAFF.

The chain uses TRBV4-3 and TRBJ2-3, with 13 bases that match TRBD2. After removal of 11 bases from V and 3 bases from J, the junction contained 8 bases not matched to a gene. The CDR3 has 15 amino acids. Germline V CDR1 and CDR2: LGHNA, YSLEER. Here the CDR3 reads CAPRTSGRGTDTQYF. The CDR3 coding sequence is TGCGCCCCGAGAACTAGCGGGAGGGGGACAGATACGCAGTATTTT.